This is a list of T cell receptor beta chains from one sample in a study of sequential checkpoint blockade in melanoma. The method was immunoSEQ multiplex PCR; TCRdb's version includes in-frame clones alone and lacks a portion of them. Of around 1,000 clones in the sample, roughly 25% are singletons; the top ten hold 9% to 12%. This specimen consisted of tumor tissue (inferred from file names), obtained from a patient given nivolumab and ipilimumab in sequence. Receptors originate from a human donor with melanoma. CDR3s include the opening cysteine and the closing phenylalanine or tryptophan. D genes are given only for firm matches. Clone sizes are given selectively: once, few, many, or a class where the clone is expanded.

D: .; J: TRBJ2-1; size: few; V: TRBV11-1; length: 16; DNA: TGTGCCAGCAGCATACGGGGGGACAACCTATACAATGAGCAGTTCTTC; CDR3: CASSIRGDNLYNEQFF
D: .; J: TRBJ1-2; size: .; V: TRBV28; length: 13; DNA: TGTGCCAGCAGTTTCTTTCAGCTCTATGGCTACACCTTC; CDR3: CASSFFQLYGYTF
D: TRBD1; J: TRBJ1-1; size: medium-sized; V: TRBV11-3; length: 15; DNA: TGTGCCAGCAGCGCCCCACAGGGGTGGGACACTGAAGCTTTCTTT; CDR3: CASSAPQGWDTEAFF
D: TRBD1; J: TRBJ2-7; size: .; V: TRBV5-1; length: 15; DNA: TGCGCCAGCCGACAGGGGTCTTATACCTCCTACGAGCAGTACTTC; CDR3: CASRQGSYTSYEQYF
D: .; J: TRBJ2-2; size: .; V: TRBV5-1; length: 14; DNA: TGCGCCAGCAGCTCGGCCCGAGGGACCGGGGAGCTGTTTTTT; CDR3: CASSSARGTGELFF
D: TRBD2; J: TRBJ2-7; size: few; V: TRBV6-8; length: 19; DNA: TGTGCCAGCAGTTACGCGGCGACTAGCGGGAGGGCCCGTTACTACGAGCAGTACTTC; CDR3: CASSYAATSGRARYYEQYF
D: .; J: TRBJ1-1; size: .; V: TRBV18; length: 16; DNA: TGTGCCAGCTCACCTACTCAAGGCGTTGGTGGCACTGAAGCTTTCTTT; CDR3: CASSPTQGVGGTEAFF
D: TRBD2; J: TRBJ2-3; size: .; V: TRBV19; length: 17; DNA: TGTGCCAGTAGTATAGGGGGGACTAGCGGGAACGGGGTTACGCAGTATTTT; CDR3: CASSIGGTSGNGVTQYF
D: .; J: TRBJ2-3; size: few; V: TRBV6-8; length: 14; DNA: TGTGCCAGCACCGACTTCCCGAACTTAGATACGCAGTATTTT; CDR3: CASTDFPNLDTQYF
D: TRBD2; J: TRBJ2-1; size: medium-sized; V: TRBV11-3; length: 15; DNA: TGTGCCAGCAGCTTGCGGGGGAACGCCTACAATGAGCAGTTCTTC; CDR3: CASSLRGNAYNEQFF
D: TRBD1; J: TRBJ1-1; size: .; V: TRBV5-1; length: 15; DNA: TGCGCCAGCAGCTTCCCGGGACAGGGGGAACCAGAAGCTTTCTTT; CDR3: CASSFPGQGEPEAFF
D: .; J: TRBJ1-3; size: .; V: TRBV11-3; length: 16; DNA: TGTGCCAGCAGCCCTCAAACAGGATTGACTGGAAACACCATATATTTT; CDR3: CASSPQTGLTGNTIYF
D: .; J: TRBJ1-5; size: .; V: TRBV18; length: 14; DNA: TGTGCCAGCTCACCAACAGGGCCTGACCAGCCCCAGCATTTT; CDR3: CASSPTGPDQPQHF
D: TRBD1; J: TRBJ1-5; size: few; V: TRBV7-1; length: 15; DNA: TGTGCCAGAAGCTTGGGACAGGGGGCGGTTCAGCCCCAGCATTTT; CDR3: CARSLGQGAVQPQHF
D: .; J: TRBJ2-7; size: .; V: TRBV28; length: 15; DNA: TGTGCCAGCAGATCCAGGGGAATGGGGAACTACGAGCAGTACTTC; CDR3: CASRSRGMGNYEQYF
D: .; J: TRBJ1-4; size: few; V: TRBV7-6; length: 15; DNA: TGTGCCAGCAGCTCGTCGTCTACAAGCGGGGAAAAACTGTTTTTT; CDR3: CASSSSSTSGEKLFF
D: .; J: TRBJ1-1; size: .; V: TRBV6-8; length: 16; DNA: TGTGCCAGCAGTCCCCTCGGGCGGCCCTTGAACACTGAAGCTTTCTTT; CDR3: CASSPLGRPLNTEAFF
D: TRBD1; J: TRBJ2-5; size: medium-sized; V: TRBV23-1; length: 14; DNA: TGCGCCAGCAGCCTGGCGACAGGGGAAGAGACCCAGTACTTC; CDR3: CASSLATGEETQYF
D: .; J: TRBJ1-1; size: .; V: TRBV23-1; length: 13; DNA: TGCGCCAGCAGCTTAACTGGGGACACTGAAGCTTTCTTT; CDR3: CASSLTGDTEAFF
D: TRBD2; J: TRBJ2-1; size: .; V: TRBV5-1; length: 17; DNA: TGCGCCAGCAGCGAGAGAGGGACTAGCGGCCTCTACAATGAGCAGTTCTTC; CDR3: CASSERGTSGLYNEQFF
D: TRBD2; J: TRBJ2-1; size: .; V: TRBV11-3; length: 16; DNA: TGTGCCAGCAGCTTTTCTAGCGGGAGCTCCTACAATGAGCAGTTCTTC; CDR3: CASSFSSGSSYNEQFF
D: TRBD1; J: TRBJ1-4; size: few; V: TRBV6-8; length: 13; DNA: TGTGCCAGTTTCGGAGGGGGCCGCGAAAAACTGTTTTTT; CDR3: CASFGGGREKLFF
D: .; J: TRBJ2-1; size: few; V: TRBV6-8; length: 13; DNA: TGTGCCAGCAGAGATCCAGGCTACAATGAGCAGTTCTTC; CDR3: CASRDPGYNEQFF
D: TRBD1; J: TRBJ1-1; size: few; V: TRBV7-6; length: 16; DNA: TGTGCCAGCAGCTTGGAGGGACAGGGGTTAATAACTGAAGCTTTCTTT; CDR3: CASSLEGQGLITEAFF
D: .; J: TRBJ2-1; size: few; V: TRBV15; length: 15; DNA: TGTGCCACCAGCAACCCTGAACTGATCTACAATGAGCAGTTCTTC; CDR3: CATSNPELIYNEQFF
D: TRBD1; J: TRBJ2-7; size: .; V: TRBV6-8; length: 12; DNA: TGTGCCGTTGGGGGACAGCCTCACGAGCAGTACTTC; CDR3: CAVGGQPHEQYF
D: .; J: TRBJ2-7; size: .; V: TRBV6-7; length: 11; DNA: TGTGCCAGCAGTTACGGTAGGGAGCAGTACTTC; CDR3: CASSYGREQYF
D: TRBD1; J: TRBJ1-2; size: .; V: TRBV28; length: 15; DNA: TGTGCCAGCAGTAGGGGGGACAGGGCGAACTATGGCTACACCTTC; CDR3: CASSRGDRANYGYTF
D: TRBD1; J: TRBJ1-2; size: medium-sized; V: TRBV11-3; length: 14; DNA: TGTGCCAGCAGCCTCACTCCAGGGGGCTATGGCTACACCTTC; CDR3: CASSLTPGGYGYTF
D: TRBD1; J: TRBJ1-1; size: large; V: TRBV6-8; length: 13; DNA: TGTGCCAGCGGGACAGGGCCGTACACTGAAGCTTTCTTT; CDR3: CASGTGPYTEAFF
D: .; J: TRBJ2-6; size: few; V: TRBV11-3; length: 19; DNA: TGTGCCAGCATTCCATTAAGGGCTAGCGTAGTAGCTGGGGCCAACGTCCTGACTTTC; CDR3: CASIPLRASVVAGANVLTF
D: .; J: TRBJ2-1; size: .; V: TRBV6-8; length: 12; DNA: TGTGCCAGCCGGGCGACATACAATGAGCAGTTCTTC; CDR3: CASRATYNEQFF
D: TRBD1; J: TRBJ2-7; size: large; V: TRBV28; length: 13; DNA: TGTGCCAGCACCATACAGGGGGTCCACGAGCAGTACTTC; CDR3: CASTIQGVHEQYF
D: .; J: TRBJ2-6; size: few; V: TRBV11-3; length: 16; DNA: TGTGCCAGCAGCCCCACCGCAGGGAAAGGGGCCAACGTCCTGACTTTC; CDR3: CASSPTAGKGANVLTF
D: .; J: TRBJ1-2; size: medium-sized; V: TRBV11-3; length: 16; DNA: TGTGCCAGCAGCCAATACAGGAGTAGGTTCGACTATGGCTACACCTTC; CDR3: CASSQYRSRFDYGYTF
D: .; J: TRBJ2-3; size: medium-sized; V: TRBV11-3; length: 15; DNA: TGTGCCAGCAGCCAACACATACGTGGTACAGATACGCAGTATTTT; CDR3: CASSQHIRGTDTQYF
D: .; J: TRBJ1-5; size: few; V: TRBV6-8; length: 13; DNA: TGTGCCAGCAGTTACTCACCGGAACAGCCCCAGCATTTT; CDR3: CASSYSPEQPQHF
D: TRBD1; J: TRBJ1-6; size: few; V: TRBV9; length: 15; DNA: TGTGCCAGCAGTGAATTACAGGGGCGTAATTCACCCCTCCACTTT; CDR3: CASSELQGRNSPLHF
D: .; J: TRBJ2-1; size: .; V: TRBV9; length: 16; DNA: TGTGCCAGCAGCGTAGAGGTATCCAGAGCTTACAATGAGCAGTTCTTC; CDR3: CASSVEVSRAYNEQFF
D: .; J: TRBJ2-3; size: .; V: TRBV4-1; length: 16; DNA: TGCGCCAGCAGCCAAGGTACAGCGGCTAGCACAGATACGCAGTATTTT; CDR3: CASSQGTAASTDTQYF